This T cell receptor beta chain was profiled in a study of cytomegalovirus exposure and HLA in healthy donors. This CDR3 has 17 amino acids. Germline CDR1 is MDHEN and CDR2 is SYDVKM. V was pared by 6 bases and J by 3 bases, with 22 bases between. The PCR made use of 60 Vbeta and 13 Jbeta primers. Here immunoSEQ multiplex PCR was the method, and the copy in TCRdb shows in-frame clones only, minus some. The sample contains fewer than 200,000 clones, 75% to 90% of which appear only once. The gene calls are TRBV28 and TRBJ2-3; D gene unclear. The receptor's source is a boy aged 5-17 years in good health and CMV-seronegative. The sequenced material came from PBMCs. This chain's CDR3 is CASSRYKDPRGTDTQYF. The CDR3 DNA reads TGTGCCAGCAGCCGTTATAAAGATCCCCGAGGTACAGATACGCAGTATTTT.